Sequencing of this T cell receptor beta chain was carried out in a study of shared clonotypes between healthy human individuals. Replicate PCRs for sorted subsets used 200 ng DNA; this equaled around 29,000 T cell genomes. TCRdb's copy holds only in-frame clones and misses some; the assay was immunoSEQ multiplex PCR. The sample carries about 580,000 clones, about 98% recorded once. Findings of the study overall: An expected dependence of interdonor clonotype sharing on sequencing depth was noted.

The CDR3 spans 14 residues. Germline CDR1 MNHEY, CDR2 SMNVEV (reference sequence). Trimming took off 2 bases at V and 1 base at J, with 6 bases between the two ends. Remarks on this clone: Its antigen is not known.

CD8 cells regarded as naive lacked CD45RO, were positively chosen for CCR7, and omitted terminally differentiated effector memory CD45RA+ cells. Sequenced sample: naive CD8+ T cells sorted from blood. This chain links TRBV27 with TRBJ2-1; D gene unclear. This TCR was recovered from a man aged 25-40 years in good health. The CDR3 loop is CASSLGMSYNEQFF. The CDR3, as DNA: TGTGCCAGCAGTTTAGGAATGTCCTACAATGAGCAGTTCTTC.